This TCR beta chain was recovered during a study of neoadjuvant anti-PD-1 for oral cavity cancer (dated by TCRdb to about 2021). Study-level background: Before curative-intent surgical resection, most patients were given three to four biweekly doses of nivolumab at 3 mg/kg. Patients who did not progress were given a fourth nivolumab dose at about day 43 and had definitive surgical resection on days 50-56. Responders were defined as patients with complete response, partial response or stable disease by RECIST 1.1; non-responders were defined as patients with progression. The parent correlative cohort had eleven to twelve patients and a response rate of approximately 33%. General findings and caveats noted by the study authors: After neoadjuvant nivolumab, non-responders showed significantly higher T cell clonality (Gini index) in PBMCs than responders did. Higher pretreatment blood Treg/Th17 ratios correlated with higher pretreatment blood TCRbeta clonality and lower post-treatment tumor TCRbeta clonality. Only three patients per response group were included in the TCR analyses, and the authors called for validation in larger cohorts.

The CDR3 measures 10 amino acids from cysteine to phenylalanine. Kept here is only the CDR3 DNA, which spans 30 bases and is read in frame from base 1. The V end loses 4 bases and the J end loses 6 bases, and a stretch of 1 base separates them. The germline V gene specifies MNHNS as CDR1 and SASEGT as CDR2. A note on this clone: The specificity of this receptor is unknown. Per-base qualities were not stored, and no clone one base away is much larger.

What the time point label conveys for this sample: before neoadjuvant nivolumab. Patients were newly diagnosed with stage II-IVA oral cavity squamous cell carcinoma and had received no prior systemic or radiation treatment. The cohort consisted of patients with HPV-negative, locally advanced oral cavity squamous cell carcinoma. Peripheral blood mononuclear cells were analyzed directly, without maintenance or expansion in culture. Samples were obtained from a longitudinal correlative study of a single-arm phase II trial of neoadjuvant nivolumab in oral cavity squamous cell carcinoma. Genomic DNA-based TCRbeta sequencing was performed on subject-matched pre- and post-treatment PBMCs and tumors from three responders and three non-responders. Peripheral blood mononuclear cells were collected before nivolumab treatment and again after treatment, at the time of surgery. The Maxwell RSC DNA from Cells kit was used to extract genomic DNA from PBMCs.

For deep sequencing, each PBMC sample was run in six replicates, with libraries mostly built from 480 ng of input genomic DNA. The immunoSEQ hsTCRbeta kit was used to prepare TCRbeta libraries, following the manufacturer's instructions. Sequencing of the completed libraries took place using an Illumina NovaSeq 6000 S4 flow cell after they had been pooled to 3 nM. From the authors' description of their analysis: Raw data preprocessing and quality control were performed with the immunoSEQ Analyzer. The analysis was limited to productive rearrangements, and each clonotype was defined by a unique CDR3 amino acid sequence. Repertoire clonality was estimated as the Gini-Simpson index, computed with the R package tcR. Student's t test was used to compare Gini indices, and Pearson correlation was used to assess associations with tumor size change. The clones in this table, taken by TCRdb from immuneACCESS, are in-frame only. Not every clone is retained; where verified, under half of the shortfall comes from an unresolved V gene, and the cause of the rest is unknown. V, J and clone size derive from that table, while D and trimming were established from the DNA sequence. Recorded for this sample are 17,000 or so clones; 60% to 70% of them occurred a single time. The ten largest clones represent roughly 2.6% of the sample.

The chain couples TRBV6-1 to TRBJ2-1; confidence is insufficient to name the D gene. The origin of this receptor is a person aged 35-79 years with oral cavity squamous cell carcinoma. The material sequenced was PBMCs, taken before nivolumab (anti-PD-1) treatment. The DNA is as follows: TGTGCCAGCAGTGCCAATGAGCAGTTCTTC. This translates into CASSANEQFF.